The rows below give T cell receptor beta chains drawn from one sample of a study of blood T cell repertoires in COVID-19. Here immunoSEQ multiplex PCR was the method, and the copy in TCRdb shows in-frame clones only, minus some. Altogether fewer than 60,000 clones are present, approximately 80% being singletons, with the ten largest covering around 25%. Sequencing input: peripheral blood. These TCRs come from a human donor in a cohort sampled during active COVID-19. The conserved cysteine and the conserved F or W are not part of the CDR3 here.

cdr3_aa	v_call	j_call
ASSGGLAETQY	TRBV7-3	TRBJ2-5
ASSSGQVYTEAF	TRBV6-6	TRBJ1-1
ASREGGSSYEQY	TRBV6-5	TRBJ2-7
AWSASGLYNEQF	TRBV30	TRBJ2-1
ASALDSNYGYT	TRBV6-5	TRBJ1-2
ASSLDLRGDSPLH	TRBV5-1	TRBJ1-6
ASSLAQGGDRSYNSPLH	TRBV7-8	TRBJ1-6
ASSDFEFSGANVLT	TRBV2	TRBJ2-6
ASSVGQGQETQY	TRBV2	TRBJ2-5
ASSQVLGRADGYT	TRBV4-2	TRBJ1-2
ASSSAGGTRLNEQF	TRBV6-2/TRBV6-3	TRBJ2-1
ASSYSSSNQPQH	TRBV28	TRBJ1-5
ASSLGFLGVGEKLF	TRBV5-1	TRBJ1-4
ASRSEASGTGELF	TRBV5-1	TRBJ2-2
SASRGADQPQH	TRBV20-1	TRBJ1-5
ASSQSPLAAFYNEQF	TRBV14	TRBJ2-1
AWRKTGGNEKLF	TRBV30	TRBJ1-4